A single sample gave rise to the 5 T cell receptor beta chains below, sequenced in a study of liver allograft versus peripheral blood T cells. Looking at the study overall: Repertoires of T cell receptors in transplanted livers were compared with recipients' peripheral blood repertoires.

TCRdb re-derived calls from the reads in MiXCR, one entry per CDR3 protein. The sample yields about 5,200 distinct CDR3 sequences, about 17% seen once. Source of these receptors: a human patient who had a liver transplant. Part of the T cells may come from the graft donor.

The sample holds many counts of this clonotype. The rearrangement links TRBV6-5 to TRBJ2-1; D gene uncertain. V was clipped by 0 bases and J by 5 bases, with 5 bases between them. The CDR3 has 13 amino acids. Germline lookup yields CDR1 MNHEY and CDR2 SVGAGI. As DNA, the CDR3 is TGTGCCAGCAGTTACTCGATTAACAATGAGCAGTTCTTC. Encoded protein: CASSYSINNEQFF.

This clonotype ranks as large (0.1 to 1%). CDR3 amino acids: CASSSDRSEAFF. The CDR3 DNA is TGTGCCAGCAGCTCCGACAGGTCGGAAGCTTTCTTT. The chain links TRBV6-5 to TRBJ1-1; maybe TRBD1 (6 bases). Germline CDR1 is MNHEY and CDR2 is SVGAGI. Trimming pared 6 bases from V and 8 bases from J, leaving 13 bases between. The CDR3 length is 12 residues.

This clonotype has at least ten counts. The gene calls are TRBV19 and TRBJ1-2; D remains unclear. From germline, CDR1 is LNHDA and CDR2 SQIVND (reference sequence). This CDR3 has 13 amino acids. Deletions cut 1 base from V and 4 bases from J, with 7 bases between. The CDR3 region has the DNA TGTGCCAGTAGTATAGGGGCAGCCTATGGCTACACCTTC. Its protein is CASSIGAAYGYTF.

By its share, this clonotype is medium-sized. The chain combines TRBV29-1 with TRBJ2-1; D is possibly TRBD2 (5 bases). The germline CDR1 and CDR2 sequences are SQVTM and ANQGSEA. The CDR3 is 12 amino acids. CDR3 nucleotide sequence: TGCAGGAGGGAGAGCTCCTACAATGAGCAGTTCTTC. Translated: CRRESSYNEQFF.

This clonotype has ten or more counts. This chain connects TRBV27 to TRBJ1-2, with unresolved D. Trimming cost V 8 bases and J 7 bases, with 11 bases left between them. The CDR3 runs 11 residues. In germline, CDR1 is MNHEY, CDR2 SMNVEV (reference sequence). The DNA of the CDR3 is TGTGCCAGCCGGGGTATGAGTGGCTACACCTTC. Protein product: CASRGMSGYTF.